This is a list of T cell receptor beta chains from one sample in a study of post-analysis software for immune sequencing data. TCRdb analysed the PCR reads with MiXCR anew, one entry per CDR3 protein. The sample yields about 810,000 distinct CDR3 sequences, approximately 57% seen once. The sequencing input was blood. The receptors were sampled from a girl under 18 with multiple sclerosis. The CDR3 runs from the conserved cysteine through the conserved F or W. The order of the fields is D gene, J gene, V gene, clone size, CDR3 DNA, CDR3 protein. The D gene is left open where the match is weak. Part of the rows lack a size; the others show once, few, many or a class for expanded clones.

>TRBD2|TRBJ2-3|TRBV20-1|-
TGCAGTGCTAGCTACGGGCGGGGGGACACAGATACGCAGTATTTT
CSASYGRGDTDTQYF
>-|TRBJ2-3|TRBV5-6|-
TGTGCCAGCAGCTTTGGGGAGCAATCCGATACGCAGTATTTT
CASSFGEQSDTQYF
>-|TRBJ2-6|TRBV10-3|-
TGTGCCATCAATAGACCTGGGGCCAACGTCCTGACTTTC
CAINRPGANVLTF
>-|TRBJ2-5|TRBV15|-
TGTGCCACCAGCCAAATCCTGAATCAAGAGACCCAGTACTTC
CATSQILNQETQYF
>TRBD2|TRBJ2-7|TRBV6-6|-
TGTGCCAGCAGACCCAGACTAGCGGGGGGGATCTCCTACGAGCAGTACTTC
CASRPRLAGGISYEQYF
>-|TRBJ2-2|TRBV4-1|-
TGCGCCAGCAGCCAAGTATTAGCCGGGAAGAACACCGGGGAGCTGTTTTTT
CASSQVLAGKNTGELFF
>TRBD2|TRBJ2-3|TRBV30|-
TGTGCCTGGAGTGAGGGACTAGCGGGGGCAGATACGCAGTATTTT
CAWSEGLAGADTQYF
>-|TRBJ2-1|TRBV5-4|-
TGTGCCAGCAGCTTGGAGTGGGGGGCCGATGAGCGGTTCTTC
CASSLEWGADERFF
>-|TRBJ2-7|TRBV29-1|few
TGCAGCGTTGATCCGCAGGGTGGATACGAGCAGTACTTC
CSVDPQGGYEQYF
>-|TRBJ2-5|TRBV7-9|-
TGTGCCAGCACTACCGCGAAGACCCAGTACTTC
CASTTAKTQYF